Listed below are T cell receptor beta chains from one sample, sequenced in a study of cytomegalovirus exposure and HLA in healthy donors. Generated by immunoSEQ multiplex PCR, the TCRdb table keeps only in-frame clones and is missing some. Of approximately 140,000 clones in the sample, about 61% were seen once. Sequenced sample: PBMCs. The receptor set was obtained from a male donor in good health and CMV-seronegative. Each CDR3 is given with its conserved first and last residue. A D gene is named only where the DNA matches it firmly. Not every row has a clone size; where given, it reads once, few, many or a size class.

>TRBD1|TRBV6-6|TRBJ1-1|.
TGTGCCAGCATTTCCCCGACAGGGGGGGCAGCTTTCTTT
CASISPTGGAAFF
>.|TRBV11-2|TRBJ2-5|few
TGTGCCAGCAGCTTTAGGGGGAACGTGGAGACCCAGTACTTC
CASSFRGNVETQYF
>.|TRBV7-6|TRBJ2-5|.
TGTGCCAGCAGGACAGGGACTGGGGAGACCCAGTACTTC
CASRTGTGETQYF
>.|TRBV5-1|TRBJ1-4|.
TGCGCCAGCAGCTTGCGGCCAGGGAATACTAATGAAAAACTGTTTTTT
CASSLRPGNTNEKLFF
>TRBD1|TRBV30|TRBJ1-2|.
TGTGCCTTGGACCCGGGACAGGGGGCATATGGCTACACCTTC
CALDPGQGAYGYTF
>.|TRBV10-3|TRBJ1-5|few
TGTGCCATCAGTGACAGAAATCAGCCCCAGCATTTT
CAISDRNQPQHF
>.|TRBV28|TRBJ2-7|.
TGTGCCAGCAGTTTAGGAGGAGGAGGATTCTCCTACGAGCAGTACTTC
CASSLGGGGFSYEQYF
>.|TRBV15|TRBJ1-5|.
TGTGCCACCAGCCAGGTGCGTCCAAGCAATCAGCCCCAGCATTTT
CATSQVRPSNQPQHF
>TRBD2|TRBV27|TRBJ2-7|.
TGTGCCAGCAGTTTCGGAGCGGGGAGCTCCTACGAGCAGTACTTC
CASSFGAGSSYEQYF
>TRBD2|TRBV5-1|TRBJ2-5|.
TGCGCCAGCAGCCTCGGACTAGCGGGGAATCAAGAGACCCAGTACTTC
CASSLGLAGNQETQYF
>.|TRBV9|TRBJ1-3|.
TGTGCCAGCAGCTCGACAGGCCTGCTCTCTGGAAACACCATATATTTT
CASSSTGLLSGNTIYF
>TRBD1|TRBV5-1|TRBJ1-1|.
TGCGCCAGCAGCTTTCGGGCAGGGGGCTGGAACACTGAAGCTTTCTTT
CASSFRAGGWNTEAFF
>.|TRBV6-5|TRBJ1-4|.
TGTGCCAGCAGTTACGCCGCCAGGGTGGATGAAAAACTGTTTTTT
CASSYAARVDEKLFF
>.|TRBV15|TRBJ2-7|few
TGTGCCACCAGCAGTGAGACAGGAAGCTCCTACGAGCAGTACTTC
CATSSETGSSYEQYF
>.|TRBV10-2|TRBJ1-1|few
TGCGCCAGCAGTGAAGGGGGGGGTACTGAAGCTTTCTTT
CASSEGGGTEAFF
>.|TRBV27|TRBJ1-6|few
TGTGCCAGCAGTCCAACCGCCTCAGGGGCTAGCTCCTATAATTCACCCCTCCACTTT
CASSPTASGASSYNSPLHF
>TRBD1|TRBV7-2|TRBJ2-3|.
TGTGCCAGCAGCTTGACAGGGGGCGTCGGCACAGATACGCAGTATTTT
CASSLTGGVGTDTQYF
>.|TRBV5-6|TRBJ2-3|.
TGTGCCAGCAGCTTGGGCAGGGGAGATACGCAGTATTTT
CASSLGRGDTQYF